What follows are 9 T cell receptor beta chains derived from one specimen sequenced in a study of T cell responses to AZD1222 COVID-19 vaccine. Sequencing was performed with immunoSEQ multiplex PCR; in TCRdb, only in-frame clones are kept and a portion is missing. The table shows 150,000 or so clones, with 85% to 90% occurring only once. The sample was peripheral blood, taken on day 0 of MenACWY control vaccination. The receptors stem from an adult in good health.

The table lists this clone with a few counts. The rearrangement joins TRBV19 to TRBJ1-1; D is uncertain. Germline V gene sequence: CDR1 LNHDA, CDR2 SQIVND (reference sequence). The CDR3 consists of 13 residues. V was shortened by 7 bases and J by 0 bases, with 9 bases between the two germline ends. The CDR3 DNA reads TGTGCCAGTACCAAGGTCATGAACACTGAAGCTTTCTTT. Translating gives CASTKVMNTEAFF.

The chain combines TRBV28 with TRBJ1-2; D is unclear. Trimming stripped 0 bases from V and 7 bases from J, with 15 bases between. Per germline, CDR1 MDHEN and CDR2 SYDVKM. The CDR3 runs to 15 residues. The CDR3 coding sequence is TGTGCCAGCAGTTTATGGGAAGGGAGCCAAAGTGGCTACACCTTC. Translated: CASSLWEGSQSGYTF.

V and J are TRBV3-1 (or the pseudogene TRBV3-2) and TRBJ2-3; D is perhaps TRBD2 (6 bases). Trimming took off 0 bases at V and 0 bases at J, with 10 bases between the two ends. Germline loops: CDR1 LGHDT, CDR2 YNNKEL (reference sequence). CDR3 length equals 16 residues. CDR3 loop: CASSQDAGGSTDTQYF. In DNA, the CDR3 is TGTGCCAGCAGCCAAGATGCCGGGGGTAGCACAGATACGCAGTATTTT.

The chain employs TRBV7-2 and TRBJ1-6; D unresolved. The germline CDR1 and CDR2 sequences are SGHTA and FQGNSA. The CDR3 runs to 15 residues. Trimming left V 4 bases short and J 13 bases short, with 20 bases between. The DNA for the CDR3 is TGTGCCAGCAGCTCAACTCTACGGGCCAAGACCCCCCTCCACTTT. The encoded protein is CASSSTLRAKTPLHF.

CDR3 nucleotides: TGCGCCAGCAGTGAGTCGAGTGTGGTAACAGACTACGAGCAGTACGTC. It translates to CASSESSVVTDYEQYV. This rearrangement joins TRBV10-1 to TRBJ2-7; D call uncertain. The CDR3 is 16 amino acids. Trimming removed 0 bases from V and 3 bases from J, with 15 bases in between. Germline V gene lookup returns CDR1 WNHNN and CDR2 SYGVQD (reference sequence).

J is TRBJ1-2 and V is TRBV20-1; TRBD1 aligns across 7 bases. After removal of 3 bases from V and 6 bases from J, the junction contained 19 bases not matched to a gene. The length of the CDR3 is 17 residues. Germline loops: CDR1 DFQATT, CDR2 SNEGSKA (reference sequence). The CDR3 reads CSASHGTAGTGLDGYTF. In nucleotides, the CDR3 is TGCAGTGCTAGTCACGGGACAGCGGGTACGGGTTTGGATGGCTACACCTTC.

The CDR3 DNA sequence: TGTGCCAGCAGTGCCCAGCGGGAGAACACCGGGGAGCTGTTTTTT. Protein sequence: CASSAQRENTGELFF. V is TRBV2 and J is TRBJ2-2; 7 bases map to TRBD2. Germline assignment: CDR1 SNHLY and CDR2 FYNNEI. The trim removed 4 bases at V and 1 base at J, leaving 3 bases unmatched. The CDR3 covers 15 residues.

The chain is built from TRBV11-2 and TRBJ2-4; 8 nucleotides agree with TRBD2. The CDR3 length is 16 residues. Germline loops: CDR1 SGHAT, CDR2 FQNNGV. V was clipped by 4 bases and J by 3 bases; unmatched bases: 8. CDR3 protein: CASSSSGGRGKNIQYF. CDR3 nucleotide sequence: TGTGCCAGCAGCTCCTCGGGGGGGCGAGGCAAAAACATTCAGTACTTC.

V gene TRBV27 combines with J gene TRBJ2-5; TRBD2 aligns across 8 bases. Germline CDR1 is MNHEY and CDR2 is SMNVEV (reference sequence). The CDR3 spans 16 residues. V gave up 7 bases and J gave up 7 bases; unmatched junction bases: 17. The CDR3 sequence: CASTTTSGGAPRTQYF. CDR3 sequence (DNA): TGTGCCAGCACCACAACCTCGGGGGGGGCCCCTCGGACCCAGTACTTC.